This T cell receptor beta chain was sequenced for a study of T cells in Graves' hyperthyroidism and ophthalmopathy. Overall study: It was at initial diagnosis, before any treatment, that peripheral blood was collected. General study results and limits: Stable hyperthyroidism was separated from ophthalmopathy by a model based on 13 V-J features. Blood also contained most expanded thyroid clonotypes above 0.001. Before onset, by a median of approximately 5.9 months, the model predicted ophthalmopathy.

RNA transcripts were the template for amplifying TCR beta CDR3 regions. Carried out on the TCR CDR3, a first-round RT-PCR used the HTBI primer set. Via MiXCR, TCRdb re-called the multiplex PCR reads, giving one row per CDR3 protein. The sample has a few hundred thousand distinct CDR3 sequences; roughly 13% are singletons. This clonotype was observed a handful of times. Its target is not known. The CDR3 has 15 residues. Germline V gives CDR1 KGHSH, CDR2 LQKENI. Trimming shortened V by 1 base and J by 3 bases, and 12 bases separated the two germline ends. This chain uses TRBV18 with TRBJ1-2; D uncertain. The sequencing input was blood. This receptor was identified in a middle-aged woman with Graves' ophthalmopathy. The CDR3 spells CASSPQGNPYYGYTF. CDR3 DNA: TGTGCCAGCTCACCACAGGGAAACCCGTACTATGGCTACACCTTC.